These 12 T cell receptor beta chains share one sample of origin, sequenced in a study of T cell responses to AZD1222 COVID-19 vaccine. The repertoire was sequenced with immunoSEQ multiplex PCR; TCRdb's copy has only in-frame clones and lacks some. Of under 200,000 clones in the sample, approximately 91% were seen once. Sequences were derived from peripheral blood, sampled on day 0 of AZD1222 vaccination. These TCRs come from an adult in good health.

The gene calls are TRBV10-1 and TRBJ2-1, with 10 bases aligning to TRBD2. V lost 2 bases, J lost 2 bases, and 0 bases stayed unmatched. Germline loops: CDR1 WNHNN, CDR2 SYGVQD (reference sequence). The CDR3 runs to 15 residues. The CDR3 DNA follows: TGCGCCAGCAGTGAGGGGACTAGCGCCTACAATGAGCAGTTCTTC. Amino acid sequence: CASSEGTSAYNEQFF.

V gene TRBV7-6 combines with J gene TRBJ2-1, with TRBD2 as a possible D gene (7 bases). The CDR3 is 17 residues long. The germline V gene encodes CDR1 SGHVS and CDR2 FNYEAQ. Deletions cut 3 bases from V and 3 bases from J, with 18 bases between. CDR3 in amino acids: CASSFREGGEGYNEQFF. The DNA of the CDR3 is TGTGCCAGCAGCTTTCGCGAAGGGGGGGAGGGCTACAATGAGCAGTTCTTC.

The chain employs TRBV19 and TRBJ1-2; possibly TRBD1 for D (5 bases). The CDR3 is made up of 14 amino acids. CDR1 and CDR2 (germline): LNHDA, SQIVND (reference sequence). V was clipped by 3 bases and J by 4 bases, with 12 bases between them. CDR3 in amino acids: CASSMGQVGYGYTF. CDR3 nucleotide sequence: TGTGCCAGTAGTATGGGGCAGGTCGGCTATGGCTACACCTTC. Drawing the rest from reference TRBV19 and TRBJ1-2, the complete variable domain is DGGITQSPKYLFRKEGQNVTLSCEQNLNHDAMYWYRQDPGQGLRLIYYSQIVNDFQKGDIAEGYSVSREKKESFPLTVTSAQKNPTAFYLCASSMGQVGYGYTFGSGTRLTVV.

The chain links TRBV18 to TRBJ1-5, with a possible D match to TRBD1 (5 bases). The CDR3 runs 14 residues. Germline V CDR1 and CDR2: KGHSH, LQKENI. Trimming took off 2 bases at V and 5 bases at J, with 10 bases between the two ends. CDR3 amino acids: CASSPFQGHQPQHF. DNA of the CDR3: TGTGCCAGCTCACCATTTCAGGGCCATCAGCCCCAGCATTTT.

In the case of this clone: The junction does not match germline at one end; this may be a read error. The chain has TRBV11-2 and TRBJ2-3, with TRBD1 matching over 7 bases. Looked up from germline, CDR1 is SGHAT and CDR2 is FQNNGV. The CDR3 runs to 13 residues. In nucleotides, the CDR3 is TGTGCCAGCAGCCCGAGGACGGGCCGTGAGGGGGCATTT. Protein sequence: CASSPRTGREGAF.

The CDR3: CASSQGILADVYNEQFF. For the CDR3, the DNA is TGCGCCAGCAGCCAAGGAATACTAGCGGACGTATACAATGAGCAGTTCTTC. The chain uses TRBV4-1 and TRBJ2-1; 8 bases agree with TRBD2. The CDR3 is made up of 17 amino acids. Germline trimming cut 1 base from V and 4 bases from J; bases unmatched to any gene: 9. From germline, CDR1 is MGHRA and CDR2 YSYEKL.

The chain couples TRBV27 to TRBJ2-1; TRBD1 matches at 9 bases. Trimming at V came to 5 bases and at J to 5 bases, leaving 13 bases not matched to a gene. Germline CDR1 and CDR2: MNHEY and SMNVEV (reference sequence). The CDR3 is 17 amino acids. The CDR3 sequence is CASSTFLGTGTNNEQFF. As DNA, the CDR3 is TGTGCCAGCAGTACCTTCCTTGGGACAGGGACAAACAATGAGCAGTTCTTC.

This chain's CDR3 is CASSLIGVGAKNIQYF. CDR3 sequence (DNA): TGTGCCAGCTCCCTTATAGGGGTAGGAGCCAAAAACATTCAGTACTTC. V gene TRBV18 combines with J gene TRBJ2-4; D may be TRBD1 (5 bases). This CDR3 region has 16 residues. CDR1 and CDR2 from the germline V gene are KGHSH and LQKENI. Deletions cut 6 bases from V and 0 bases from J, with 15 bases between.

This clone was observed a few times. This chain connects TRBV19 to TRBJ1-1; a weak D match, TRBD1 (5 bases). The CDR3 runs 12 residues. V shed 2 bases and J shed 7 bases, with 8 bases lying between them. Germline-derived CDR1 and CDR2 are LNHDA and SQIVND (reference sequence). Here the CDR3 reads CASSISGNEAFF. The DNA for the CDR3 is TGTGCCAGTAGTATATCAGGGAATGAAGCTTTCTTT.

The chain combines TRBV6-2 or TRBV6-3 with TRBJ2-7; 10 bases fit TRBD2. The V segment lost 6 bases and the J segment 5 bases; nucleotides outside the gene matches: 7. The germline CDR1 and CDR2 sequences are MNHEY and SVGEGT. The CDR3 contains 14 residues. CDR3 loop: CASSPSGRTHEQYF. As DNA, the CDR3 is TGTGCCAGCAGCCCTAGCGGGAGAACCCACGAGCAGTACTTC.

V usage is TRBV20-1 and J usage is TRBJ1-5, with TRBD1 as a possible D gene (5 bases). Germline V gene data show CDR1 as DFQATT and CDR2 as SNEGSKA (reference sequence). The CDR3 loop spans 14 amino acids. Trimming pared 3 bases from V and 5 bases from J, leaving 14 bases between. Here the CDR3 reads CSASTGAGDQPQHF. CDR3 sequence (DNA): TGCAGTGCTAGTACGGGAGCGGGGGATCAGCCCCAGCATTTT.

This clone was detected once. The chain combines TRBV7-2 with TRBJ1-4, with TRBD1 matching over 8 bases. Trimming removed 5 bases from V and 6 bases from J; junction bases left unmatched: 11. In germline, CDR1 is SGHTA, CDR2 FQGNSA. The CDR3 is 16 residues long. The CDR3 nucleotides are TGTGCCAGCAGCCTCGGGACAGGCCGTATTTATGAAAAACTGTTTTTT. Its protein is CASSLGTGRIYEKLFF.